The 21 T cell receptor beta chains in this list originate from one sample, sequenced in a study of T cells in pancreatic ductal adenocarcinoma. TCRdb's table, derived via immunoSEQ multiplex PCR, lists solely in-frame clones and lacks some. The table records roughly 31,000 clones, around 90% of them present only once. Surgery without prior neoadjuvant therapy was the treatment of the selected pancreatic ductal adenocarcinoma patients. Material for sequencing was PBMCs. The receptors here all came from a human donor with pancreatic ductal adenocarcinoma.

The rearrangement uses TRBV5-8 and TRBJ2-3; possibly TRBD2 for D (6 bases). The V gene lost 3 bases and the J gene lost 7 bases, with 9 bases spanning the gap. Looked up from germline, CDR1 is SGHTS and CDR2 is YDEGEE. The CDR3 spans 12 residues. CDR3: CASSWGLNTQYF. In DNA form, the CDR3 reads TGTGCCAGCAGCTGGGGACTGAATACGCAGTATTTT. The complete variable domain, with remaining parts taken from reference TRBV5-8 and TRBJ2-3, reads EAGVTQSPTHLIKTRGQQATLRCSPISGHTSVYWYQQALGLGLQFLLWYDEGEERNRGNFPPRFSGRQFPNYSSELNVNALELEDSALYLCASSWGLNTQYFGPGTRLTVL.

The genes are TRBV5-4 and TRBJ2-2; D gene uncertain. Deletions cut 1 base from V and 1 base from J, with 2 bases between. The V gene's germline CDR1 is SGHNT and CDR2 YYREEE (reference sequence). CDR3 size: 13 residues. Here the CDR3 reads CASSLMNTGELFF. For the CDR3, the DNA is TGTGCCAGCAGCTTGATGAACACCGGGGAGCTGTTTTTT.

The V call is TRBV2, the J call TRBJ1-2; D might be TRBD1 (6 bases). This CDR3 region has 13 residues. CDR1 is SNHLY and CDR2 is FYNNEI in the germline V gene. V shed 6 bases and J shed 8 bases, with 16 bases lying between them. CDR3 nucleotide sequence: TGTGCCAGCAGCATTTTACAGGGTTCCGGCTACACCTTC. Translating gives CASSILQGSGYTF.

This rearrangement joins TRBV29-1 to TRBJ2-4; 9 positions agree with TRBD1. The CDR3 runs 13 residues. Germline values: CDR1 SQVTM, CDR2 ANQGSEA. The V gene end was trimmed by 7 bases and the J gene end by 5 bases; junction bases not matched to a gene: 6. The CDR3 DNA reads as TGCAGCGGGGGGGGACAGGGTGAAAACATTCAGTACTTC. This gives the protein CSGGGQGENIQYF.

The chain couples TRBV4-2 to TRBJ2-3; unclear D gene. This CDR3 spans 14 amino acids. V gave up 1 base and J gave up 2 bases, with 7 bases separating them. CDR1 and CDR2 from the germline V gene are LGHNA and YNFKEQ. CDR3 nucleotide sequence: TGTGCCAGCAGCCAAGCAAGCTTCACAGATACGCAGTATTTT. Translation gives CASSQASFTDTQYF.

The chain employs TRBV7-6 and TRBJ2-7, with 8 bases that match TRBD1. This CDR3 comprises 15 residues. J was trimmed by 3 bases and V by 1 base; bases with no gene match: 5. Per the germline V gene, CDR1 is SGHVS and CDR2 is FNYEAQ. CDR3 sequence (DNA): TGTGCCAGCAGCTTAGGAGACAGGGGAGTCTACGAGCAGTACTTC. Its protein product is CASSLGDRGVYEQYF. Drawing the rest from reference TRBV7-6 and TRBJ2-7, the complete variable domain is GAGVSQSPRYKVTKRGQDVALRCDPISGHVSLYWYRQALGQGPEFLTYFNYEAQQDKSGLPNDRFSAERPEGSISTLTIQRTEQRDSAMYRCASSLGDRGVYEQYFGPGTRLTVT.

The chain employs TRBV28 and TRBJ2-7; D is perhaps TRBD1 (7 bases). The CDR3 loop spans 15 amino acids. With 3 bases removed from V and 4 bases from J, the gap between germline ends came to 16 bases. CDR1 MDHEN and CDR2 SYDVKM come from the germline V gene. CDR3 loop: CASSFRGEMGYEQYF. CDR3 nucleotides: TGTGCCAGCAGTTTCAGGGGGGAAATGGGTTACGAGCAGTACTTC.

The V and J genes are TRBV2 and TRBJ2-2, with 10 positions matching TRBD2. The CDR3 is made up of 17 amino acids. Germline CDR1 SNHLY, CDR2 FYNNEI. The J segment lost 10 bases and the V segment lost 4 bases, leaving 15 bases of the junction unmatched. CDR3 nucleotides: TGTGCCAGCAGTGCCCCATACCTAGCGGGAGAGGGGGAGGAGCTGTTTTTT. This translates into CASSAPYLAGEGEELFF.

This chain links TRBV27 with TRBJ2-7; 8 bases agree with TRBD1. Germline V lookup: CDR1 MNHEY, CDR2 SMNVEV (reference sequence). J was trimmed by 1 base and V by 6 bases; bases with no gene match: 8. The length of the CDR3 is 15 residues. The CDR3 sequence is CASRTGVGASYEQYF. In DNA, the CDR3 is TGTGCCAGCAGGACAGGGGTTGGGGCATCCTACGAGCAGTACTTC.

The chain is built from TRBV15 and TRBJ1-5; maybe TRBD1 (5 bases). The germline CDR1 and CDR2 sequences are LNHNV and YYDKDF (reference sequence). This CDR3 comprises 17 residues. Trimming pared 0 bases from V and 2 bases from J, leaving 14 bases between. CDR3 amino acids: CATSRDTVVTGNQPQHF. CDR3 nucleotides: TGTGCCACCAGCAGAGATACGGTTGTGACAGGCAATCAGCCCCAGCATTTT.

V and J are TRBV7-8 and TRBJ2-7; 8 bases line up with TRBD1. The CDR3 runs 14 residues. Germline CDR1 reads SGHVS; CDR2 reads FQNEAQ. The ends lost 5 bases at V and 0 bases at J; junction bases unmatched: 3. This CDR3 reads CASSDRGISYEQYF. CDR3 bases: TGTGCCAGCAGCGACAGGGGAATCTCCTACGAGCAGTACTTC. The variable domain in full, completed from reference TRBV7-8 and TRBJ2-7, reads GAGVSQSPRYKVAKRGQDVALRCDPISGHVSLFWYQQALGQGPEFLTYFQNEAQLDKSGLPSDRFFAERPEGSVSTLKIQRTQQEDSAVYLCASSDRGISYEQYFGPGTRLTVT.

Here the CDR3 reads CASSPPQPAETQYF. CDR3 DNA: TGTGCCAGCTCACCCCCACAGCCCGCGGAGACCCAGTACTTC. The genes are TRBV18 and TRBJ2-5; D is unclear. V was clipped by 3 bases and J by 5 bases, with 13 bases between them. The CDR3 contains 14 residues. The germline V gene has CDR1 KGHSH and CDR2 LQKENI. The complete variable domain, with remaining parts taken from reference TRBV18 and TRBJ2-5, reads NAGVMQNPRHLVRRRGQEARLRCSPMKGHSHVYWYRQLPEEGLKFMVYLQKENIIDESGMPKERFSAEFPKEGPSILRIQQVVRGDSAAYFCASSPPQPAETQYFGPGTRLLVL.

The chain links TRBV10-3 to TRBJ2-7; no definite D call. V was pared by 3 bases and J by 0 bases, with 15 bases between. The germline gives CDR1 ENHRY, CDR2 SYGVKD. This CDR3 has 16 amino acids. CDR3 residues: CAISDSETYTSYEQYF. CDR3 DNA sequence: TGTGCCATCAGTGATTCAGAGACATATACCTCCTACGAGCAGTACTTC.

The CDR3 is CASPLVVHSYEQYF. The CDR3 coding sequence is TGTGCCAGCCCGCTGGTAGTCCACTCCTACGAGCAGTACTTC. The chain couples TRBV5-6 to TRBJ2-7; D is unresolved. V was trimmed by 7 bases and J by 0 bases, leaving 14 bases between them. The germline CDR1 and CDR2 sequences are SGHDT and YYEEEE. The CDR3 covers 14 residues.

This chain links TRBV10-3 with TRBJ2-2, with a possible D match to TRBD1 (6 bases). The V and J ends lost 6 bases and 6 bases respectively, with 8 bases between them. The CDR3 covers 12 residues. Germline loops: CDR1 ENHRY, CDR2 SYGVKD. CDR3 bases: TGTGCCATCAGCGCAGGGGCCGGGGAGCTGTTTTTT. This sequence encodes CAISAGAGELFF.

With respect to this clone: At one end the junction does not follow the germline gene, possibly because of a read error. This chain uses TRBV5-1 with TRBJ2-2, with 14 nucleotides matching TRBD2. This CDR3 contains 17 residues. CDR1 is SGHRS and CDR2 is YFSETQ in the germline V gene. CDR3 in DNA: TGCGCCAGCAGCCCGGGGACTAGCGGGAGTAACAGCGGGGAGCTGTTTTTT. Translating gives CASSPGTSGSNSGELFF.

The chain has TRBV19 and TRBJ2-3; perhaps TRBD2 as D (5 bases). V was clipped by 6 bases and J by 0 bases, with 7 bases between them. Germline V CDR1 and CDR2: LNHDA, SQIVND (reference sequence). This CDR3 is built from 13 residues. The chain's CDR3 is CASRRGSTDTQYF. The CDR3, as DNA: TGTGCCAGTAGGCGAGGGAGCACAGATACGCAGTATTTT. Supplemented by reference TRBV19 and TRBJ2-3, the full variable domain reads DGGITQSPKYLFRKEGQNVTLSCEQNLNHDAMYWYRQDPGQGLRLIYYSQIVNDFQKGDIAEGYSVSREKKESFPLTVTSAQKNPTAFYLCASRRGSTDTQYFGPGTRLTVL.

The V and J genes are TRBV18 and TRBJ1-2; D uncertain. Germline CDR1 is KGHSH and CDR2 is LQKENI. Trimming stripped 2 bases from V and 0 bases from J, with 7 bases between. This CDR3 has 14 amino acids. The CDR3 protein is CASSPAGANYGYTF. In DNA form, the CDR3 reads TGTGCCAGCTCACCAGCAGGAGCTAACTATGGCTACACCTTC.

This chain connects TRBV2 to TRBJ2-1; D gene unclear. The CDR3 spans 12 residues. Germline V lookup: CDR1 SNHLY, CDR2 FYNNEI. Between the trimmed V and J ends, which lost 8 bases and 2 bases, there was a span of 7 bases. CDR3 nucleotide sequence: TGTGCCAGCCGGGCGACCTACAATGAGCAGTTCTTC. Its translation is CASRATYNEQFF. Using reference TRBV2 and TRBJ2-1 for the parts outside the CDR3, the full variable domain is EPEVTQTPSHQVTQMGQEVILRCVPISNHLYFYWYRQILGQKVEFLVSFYNNEISEKSEIFDDQFSVERPDGSNFTLKIRSTKLEDSAMYFCASRATYNEQFFGPGTRLTVL.

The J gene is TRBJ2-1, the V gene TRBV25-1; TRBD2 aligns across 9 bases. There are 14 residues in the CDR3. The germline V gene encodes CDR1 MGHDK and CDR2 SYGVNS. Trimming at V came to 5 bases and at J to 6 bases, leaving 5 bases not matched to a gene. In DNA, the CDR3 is TGTGCCAGCAGTTGGCGGGAGGGCCGCAATGAGCAGTTCTTC. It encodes CASSWREGRNEQFF.

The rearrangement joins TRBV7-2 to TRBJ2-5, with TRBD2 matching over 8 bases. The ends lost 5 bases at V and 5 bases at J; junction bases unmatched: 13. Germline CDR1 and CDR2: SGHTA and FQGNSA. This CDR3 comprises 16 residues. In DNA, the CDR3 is TGTGCCAGCAGCCCCCGGAGCGGGAGTTCGTGGGAGACCCAGTACTTC. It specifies CASSPRSGSSWETQYF.